The source of this T cell receptor beta chain is a study of regulatory and conventional T cells in RAG deficiency. This clone was detected a few times. The antigen remains unidentified. Points from the study as a whole: Shannon entropy was markedly lower and Simpson indices higher in RAG-deficient patients than control T-cell subsets. Other subsets showed approximately 10-fold reductions, but Treg unique TCR beta sequences fell approximately 100-fold in these patients.

Profiling relied on immunoSEQ multiplex PCR, and the TCRdb table lists in-frame clones only, not all of them. Found here are 25,000 to 35,000 clones, 75% to 90% of them singletons; the top ten hold 5.4%. V lost 9 bases to trimming and J lost 6 bases; unmatched junction nucleotides: 10. Germline V gives CDR1 ENHRY, CDR2 SYGVKD. The CDR3 is made up of 13 amino acids. The same sample was also used in a study of regulatory T cells. That publication notes: The PCR used 52 TRBV and 13 TRBJ primers. Regulatory T cells showed the strongest V-J pair restriction and V/J gene skewing among patient repertoires.

Input material: CD8+ T cells sorted from blood. The J gene is TRBJ2-7, the V gene TRBV10-3, with 8 bases lining up with TRBD2. The TCR was taken from a human donor in good health. The CDR3 reads CAMGGAGVGEQYF. DNA for the CDR3: TGTGCCATGGGGGGAGCGGGAGTAGGCGAGCAGTACTTC.